This T cell receptor beta chain comes out of a study of T cells after posttransplantation cyclophosphamide. This clone was detected ten times or more. Its antigen is still unknown. Study conclusions and caveats: Recipient CMV seropositivity and CMV reactivation strongly tracked TRB clonality. Donor-recipient repertoire similarity was low at 1-2 months, rising over year one. Tissue-infiltrating T cells from skin or gut overlapped little with blood T cells.

The CDR3 spans 14 residues. Germline-derived CDR1 and CDR2 are MNHNS and SASEGT. With 7 bases clipped from V and 6 bases from J, the junction kept 5 bases outside the gene matches. Some clones are missing from TCRdb's copy, which holds only in-frame ones; the method was immunoSEQ multiplex PCR. In total the sample includes several thousand clones, none of them seen once. Busulfan-fludarabine conditioning, marrow transplant, and cyclophosphamide on days +3 and +4 were administered. This sequence was found in a male patient aged 50 or older who received an allogeneic stem cell transplant from a related donor and was CMV-positive. Some of the T cells may derive from the graft donor. J is TRBJ2-1 and V is TRBV6-1, with 11 positions matching TRBD2. The material was PBMCs, obtained about 350 days after allogeneic stem cell transplant with posttransplant cyclophosphamide. This CDR3 reads CASKRLAGINEQFF. The DNA for the CDR3 is TGTGCCAGCAAAAGACTAGCGGGAATCAATGAGCAGTTCTTC.